The present T cell receptor (beta chain) was sequenced within a study of shared clonotypes between healthy human individuals. Germline CDR1 and CDR2: MNHNS and SASEGT. Trimming took 2 bases from V and 3 from J, leaving 11 bases between them. This CDR3 has 15 amino acids. Only in-frame clones appear in the TCRdb table, and some are missing; sequencing was by immunoSEQ multiplex PCR. The sample has under 2,000,000 clones, about 95% seen once; the top ten hold approximately 1%. As defined, naive CD8 cells were CD45RO-negative and positively selected for CCR7, with terminally differentiated effector memory CD45RA+ cells excluded.

Sequencing input: naive CD8+ T cells sorted from blood. This sequence joins TRBV6-1 and TRBJ1-5, with D unclear. This TCR was sampled from a man aged 18 to 30 in good health. The CDR3 sequence is CASSEKDWVNQPQHF. CDR3 in DNA: TGTGCCAGCAGTGAAAAGGATTGGGTCAATCAGCCCCAGCATTTT.